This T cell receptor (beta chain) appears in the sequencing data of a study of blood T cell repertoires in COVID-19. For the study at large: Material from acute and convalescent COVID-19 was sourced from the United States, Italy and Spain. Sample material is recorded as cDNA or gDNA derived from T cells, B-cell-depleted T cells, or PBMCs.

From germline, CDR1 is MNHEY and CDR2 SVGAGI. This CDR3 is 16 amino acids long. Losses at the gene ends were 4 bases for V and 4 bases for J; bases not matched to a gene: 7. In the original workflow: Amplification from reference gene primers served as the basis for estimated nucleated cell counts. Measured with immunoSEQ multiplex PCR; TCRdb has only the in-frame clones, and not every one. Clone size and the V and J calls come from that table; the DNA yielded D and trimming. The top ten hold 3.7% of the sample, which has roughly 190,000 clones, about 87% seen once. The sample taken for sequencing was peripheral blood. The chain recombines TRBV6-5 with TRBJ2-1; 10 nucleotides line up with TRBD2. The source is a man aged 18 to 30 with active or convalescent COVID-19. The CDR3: CASSWLAGVRYNEQFF. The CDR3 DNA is TGTGCCAGCAGTTGGCTAGCGGGAGTAAGGTACAATGAGCAGTTCTTC.